The 13 T cell receptor beta chains below were found in one sample sequenced in a study of T cell changes during pregnancy in multiple sclerosis. Data came from immunoSEQ multiplex PCR; TCRdb stores just in-frame clones and leaves some out. This table has around 50,000 clones, nearly 95% appearing once. The sample in question was CD4+ T cells from peripheral blood mononuclear cells, obtained after pregnancy. These receptors were collected from a female donor in good health, enrolled as a control in a pregnancy study.

The chain carries TRBV11-1 and TRBJ2-5; 7 bases align to TRBD1. The CDR3 has 15 amino acids. Germline V lookup: CDR1 SGHAT, CDR2 FQDESV (reference sequence). V gave up 4 bases and J gave up 1 base; unmatched junction bases: 6. The DNA for the CDR3 is TGTGCCAGCAGCTCAGGTGACAGGGTCCAAGAGACCCAGTACTTC. Translation gives CASSSGDRVQETQYF.

The V call is TRBV4-2, the J call TRBJ2-5; D not resolved. The CDR3 runs 15 residues. CDR1 is LGHNA, CDR2 YNFKEQ, per germline. Trimming took off 0 bases at V and 6 bases at J, with 14 bases between the two ends. Here the CDR3 DNA reads TGTGCCAGCAGCCAAGAGAGGTTTGAGCTTCAGACCCAGTACTTC. Protein: CASSQERFELQTQYF.

This clone was observed once. The chain employs TRBV2 and TRBJ2-2, with 11 nucleotides matching TRBD2. The germline V gene encodes CDR1 SNHLY and CDR2 FYNNEI. V shed 10 bases and J 3 bases; nucleotides not matched to a gene: 4. CDR3 length equals 14 residues. CDR3 nucleotide sequence: TGTGCCAATAGCGGGGGGGCGGACACCGGGGAGCTGTTTTTT. Its protein product is CANSGGADTGELFF.

V is TRBV7-8 and J is TRBJ1-2; perhaps TRBD1 as D (5 bases). Germline V CDR1 and CDR2: SGHVS, FQNEAQ. Deletions cut 4 bases from V and 4 bases from J, with 13 bases between. CDR3 length equals 14 residues. The CDR3 DNA follows: TGTGCCAGCAGCTCCGGGGGTCCCCCCTATGGCTACACCTTC. This sequence encodes CASSSGGPPYGYTF.

The V gene is TRBV6-5, the J gene TRBJ1-1; a weak D match, TRBD1 (6 bases). The CDR3 runs 13 residues. V lost 5 bases, J lost 0 bases, and 7 bases lay in between. Germline V gene data show CDR1 as MNHEY and CDR2 as SVGAGI. The CDR3 nucleotides read TGTGCCAGCAGTAGGGGGATGAACACTGAAGCTTTCTTT. Its protein is CASSRGMNTEAFF.

A single count supports this clone. V usage is TRBV27 and J usage is TRBJ2-2; no firm D call. Trimming cost V 2 bases and J 0 bases, with 7 bases left between them. The CDR3 is 15 residues long. CDR1 and CDR2 (germline): MNHEY, SMNVEV (reference sequence). The CDR3 reads CASSLPYPNTGELFF. DNA of the CDR3: TGTGCCAGCAGTTTACCCTACCCGAACACCGGGGAGCTGTTTTTT.

The J gene is TRBJ1-1, the V gene TRBV5-1; D uncertain. Per the germline V gene, CDR1 is SGHRS and CDR2 is YFSETQ. The V gene lost 2 bases and the J gene lost 0 bases, with 11 bases spanning the gap. CDR3 length: 15 amino acids. CDR3 loop: CASSFLPFMNTEAFF. DNA for the CDR3: TGCGCCAGCAGCTTCCTACCGTTCATGAACACTGAAGCTTTCTTT.

V usage is TRBV29-1 and J usage is TRBJ1-1; D possibly corresponds to TRBD1 (5 bases). The ends were cut back, 1 base at V and 7 bases at J, with 22 bases in the middle. Looked up from germline, CDR1 is SQVTM and CDR2 is ANQGSEA. CDR3 length equals 16 residues. Here the CDR3 reads CSVEGGTDSRINEAFF. In DNA form, the CDR3 reads TGCAGCGTTGAAGGCGGGACCGACTCTCGAATAAATGAAGCTTTCTTT.

The chain joins TRBV5-1 to TRBJ2-3, with 7 bases identical to TRBD1. From germline, CDR1 is SGHRS and CDR2 YFSETQ. This CDR3 comprises 16 residues. After removal of 4 bases from V and 0 bases from J, the junction contained 8 bases not matched to a gene. CDR3 nucleotides: TGCGCCAGCAGCCTGGGACAGAGGTCTAGCACAGATACGCAGTATTTT. It yields the protein CASSLGQRSSTDTQYF.

The gene calls are TRBV28 and TRBJ1-5; a weak D match, TRBD1 (5 bases). The CDR3 loop spans 14 amino acids. The V gene's germline CDR1 is MDHEN and CDR2 SYDVKM. Trimming pared 6 bases from V and 2 bases from J, leaving 11 bases between. The CDR3: CASRGLGGNQPQHF. The CDR3 DNA reads as TGTGCCAGCAGAGGATTAGGGGGCAATCAGCCCCAGCATTTT.

V gene TRBV2 combines with J gene TRBJ2-1; D possibly corresponds to TRBD1 (5 bases). Germline loops: CDR1 SNHLY, CDR2 FYNNEI. The CDR3 totals 13 residues. Trimming removed 9 bases from V and 5 bases from J, with 14 bases in between. The CDR3 sequence: CASHPDSHNEQFF. CDR3 in DNA: TGTGCCAGTCACCCCGACAGTCACAATGAGCAGTTCTTC. The full variable domain, its missing parts supplied by reference TRBV2 and TRBJ2-1, is EPEVTQTPSHQVTQMGQEVILRCVPISNHLYFYWYRQILGQKVEFLVSFYNNEISEKSEIFDDQFSVERPDGSNFTLKIRSTKLEDSAMYFCASHPDSHNEQFFGPGTRLTVL.

The chain has TRBV27 and TRBJ1-5; weak D call: TRBD1 (5 bases). The CDR3 contains 16 residues. Looked up from germline, CDR1 is MNHEY and CDR2 is SMNVEV (reference sequence). The V and J ends lost 6 bases and 7 bases respectively, with 22 bases between them. CDR3 nucleotide sequence: TGTGCCAGCAGATCCCTCGCGGGGGGGAGCAGACAGCCCCAGCATTTT. It codes for CASRSLAGGSRQPQHF.

V gene TRBV28 combines with J gene TRBJ2-1; 7 bases fit TRBD1. V shed 5 bases, J shed 3 bases, and the junction held 4 bases outside the gene matches. CDR3 size: 14 residues. Germline CDR1 is MDHEN and CDR2 is SYDVKM. CDR3 protein: CASSATGVYNEQFF. CDR3 sequence (DNA): TGTGCCAGCAGTGCCACAGGGGTCTACAATGAGCAGTTCTTC.